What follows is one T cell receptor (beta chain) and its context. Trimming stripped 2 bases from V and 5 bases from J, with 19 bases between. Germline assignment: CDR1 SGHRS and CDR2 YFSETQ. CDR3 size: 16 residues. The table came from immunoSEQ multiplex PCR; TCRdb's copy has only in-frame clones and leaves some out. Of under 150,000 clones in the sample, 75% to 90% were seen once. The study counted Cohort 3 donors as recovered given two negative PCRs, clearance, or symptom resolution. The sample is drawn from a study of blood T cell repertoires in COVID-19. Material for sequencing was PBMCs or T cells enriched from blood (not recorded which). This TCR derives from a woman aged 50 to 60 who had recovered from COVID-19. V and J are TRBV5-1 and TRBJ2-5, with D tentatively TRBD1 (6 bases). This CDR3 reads CASSLPIDRSSETQYF. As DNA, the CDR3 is TGCGCCAGCAGCTTACCGATCGACAGGTCTAGTGAGACCCAGTACTTC.